This is a list of T cell receptor beta chains from one sample in a study of T cell repertoires in cytomegalovirus infection. From the reads, TCRdb called clonotypes with MiXCR, one entry per CDR3 protein. The repertoire holds about 340,000 distinct CDR3 sequences, with 29% as singletons. No antigen is known for these receptors. The source was cultured PBMCs, collected from culture after CMV antigen stimulation. Receptors originate from a human donor in good health (CMV status not recorded). Some clones in this sample may be carry-over from other donors' samples. The CDR3 runs from the conserved cysteine through the conserved F or W. Fields, in order: V gene, clone size, J gene, D gene, CDR3 DNA, CDR3 protein. D genes are given only for firm matches. A clone size is listed for some rows: how often the clone was seen (once, few, many), or a class if it is expanded.

>TRBV6-8|NA|TRBJ2-1|NA
TGTGCCAGCAGGTACGGGGGGCTTGTCTACAATGAGCAGTTCTTC
CASRYGGLVYNEQFF
>TRBV25-1|NA|TRBJ1-6|NA
TGTGCCAGCAGTGGACCTGGTAGGGAGGTAAATTCACCCCTCCACTTT
CASSGPGREVNSPLHF
>TRBV7-2|NA|TRBJ1-2|NA
TGTGCCAGCAGCTTAGGGCAGGGTTCATCCTGGCGGTATGGCTACACCTTC
CASSLGQGSSWRYGYTF
>TRBV12-3/TRBV12-4|NA|TRBJ2-4|NA
TGTGCCAGCCTAGAAGGGGGGGCAGCCAAAAACATTCAGTACTTC
CASLEGGAAKNIQYF
>TRBV7-8|NA|TRBJ1-6|NA
TGTGCCAGCAGCCCCGCGGCAGTTGGGAATTCACCCCTCCACTTT
CASSPAAVGNSPLHF
>TRBV11-1|NA|TRBJ2-2|NA
TGTACCAGCAGCTCCCAGACGGGACGCCACACGAACACCGGGGAGCTGTTTTTT
CTSSSQTGRHTNTGELFF
>TRBV10-3|NA|TRBJ1-4|NA
TGTGCCATCAGTGAGTTGACTAATGAAAAACTGTTTTTT
CAISELTNEKLFF
>TRBV6-2/TRBV6-3|NA|TRBJ1-1|NA
TGTGCCAGCAGTTACAGGGGCAGGAACACTGAAGCTTTCTTT
CASSYRGRNTEAFF
>TRBV10-3|few|TRBJ2-7|NA
TGTGCCATCAGTACCGCAGGGGACGAGCAGTACTTC
CAISTAGDEQYF
>TRBV7-9|NA|TRBJ1-2|NA
TGTGCCAGCAGCTCACAGGCGGCCAGCTACACCTTC
CASSSQAASYTF
>TRBV28|NA|TRBJ1-1|NA
TGTGCCAGCAGTTTATTAGGGTCGCGGAGGACTGAAGCTTTCTTT
CASSLLGSRRTEAFF